These 20 T cell receptor beta chains came from one sample sequenced in a study of Graves' ophthalmopathy and Graves' hyperthyroidism. CDR3 regions of TCR beta were amplified from RNA transcripts. Following a first-round RT-PCR that used HTBI primers, a second-round multiplex PCR was carried out. One entry per CDR3 protein, called by TCRdb with MiXCR from the multiplex PCR reads. The sample comprises about 240,000 distinct CDR3 sequences, approximately 42% of which are singletons, and around half rests with the top ten. Sequencing was carried out using peripheral blood. The receptors here all came from an adult man with Graves' ophthalmopathy.

The chain recombines TRBV2 with TRBJ1-4, with TRBD1 as a possible D gene (5 bases). CDR1 and CDR2 (germline): SNHLY, FYNNEI. V lost 4 bases and J lost 7, with 16 bases in between. This CDR3 spans 15 amino acids. The CDR3 sequence is CASSASGTFLEKLFF. DNA for the CDR3: TGTGCCAGCAGTGCCTCCGGGACGTTTCTTGAAAAACTGTTTTTT. Based on the CDR3 plus reference TRBV2 and TRBJ1-4, the full variable domain is EPEVTQTPSHQVTQMGQEVILRCVPISNHLYFYWYRQILGQKVEFLVSFYNNEISEKSEIFDDQFSVERPDGSNFTLKIRSTKLEDSAMYFCASSASGTFLEKLFFGSGTQLSVL.

The gene calls are TRBV7-2 and TRBJ1-1, with TRBD1 as a possible D gene (5 bases). Germline loops: CDR1 SGHTA, CDR2 FQGNSA. The CDR3 loop spans 14 amino acids. Trimming took 0 bases from V and 9 from J, leaving 14 bases between them. The CDR3 sequence is CASSLAPGGGQAFF. The CDR3 bases are TGTGCCAGCAGCTTAGCCCCCGGGGGGGGACAAGCTTTCTTT.

V gene TRBV4-1 combines with J gene TRBJ1-1, with D unclear. V was clipped by 0 bases and J by 4 bases, with 6 bases between them. The CDR3 is 13 amino acids. Germline CDR1 reads MGHRA; CDR2 reads YSYEKL. The CDR3 nucleotides are TGCGCCAGCAGCCAAGACCATGGCACTGAAGCTTTCTTT. Protein product: CASSQDHGTEAFF.

The rearrangement joins TRBV12-3 or TRBV12-4 to TRBJ2-2; no clear D gene. This CDR3 is built from 13 residues. Trimming removed 6 bases from V and 4 bases from J, with 9 bases in between. The DNA of the CDR3 is TGTGCCAGCAGCCCCCACCGCACCGGGGAGCTGTTTTTT. Its protein product is CASSPHRTGELFF.

This clonotype turned up a few times. The chain couples TRBV2 to TRBJ1-5, with D unresolved. The germline CDR1 and CDR2 sequences are SNHLY and FYNNEI. V was shortened by 5 bases and J by 0 bases, with 8 bases between the two germline ends. This CDR3 contains 14 residues. CDR3 in amino acids: CASSRTYSNQPQHF. The CDR3 bases are TGTGCCAGCAGTCGTACCTATAGCAATCAGCCCCAGCATTTT.

Turning to this clonotype: The junction and the germline gene differ at one end; a read error may be behind it. This chain uses TRBV5-1 with TRBJ2-7; tentative D call: TRBD1 (5 bases). CDR1 is SGHRS, CDR2 YFSETQ, per germline. The CDR3 extends over 15 amino acids. The CDR3 sequence: CASSFFDRSSYEQYF. The CDR3 bases are TGTGCCAGCAGCTTTTTCGACAGAAGCTCCTACGAGCAGTACTTC.

This clonotype was seen many times. The chain combines TRBV9 with TRBJ2-7; 9 nucleotides align to TRBD2. This CDR3 contains 15 residues. Germline V CDR1 and CDR2: SGDLS, YYNGEE. The trim removed 3 bases at V and 6 bases at J, leaving 10 bases unmatched. In DNA form, the CDR3 reads TGTGCCAGCAGCGAGCACAGCGGGGGGCGGAGCGAGCAGTACTTC. Residues: CASSEHSGGRSEQYF.

V and J are TRBV15 and TRBJ1-2; D uncertain. The CDR3 spans 12 residues. V shed 1 base and J shed 2 bases, with 2 bases lying between them. Per germline, CDR1 LNHNV and CDR2 YYDKDF (reference sequence). CDR3 amino acids: CATSRGNYGYTF. The DNA of the CDR3 is TGTGCCACCAGCAGAGGGAACTATGGCTACACCTTC.

The CDR3 DNA follows: TGTGCCAGCAGCGTAGAAGGGTTCGGTGAGCAGTTCTTC. It is translated as CASSVEGFGEQFF. The chain is built from TRBV7-9 and TRBJ2-7; the D is unclear. The J call is uncertain, as TRBJ2-1 better fits the DNA end. The CDR3 is 13 amino acids. CDR1 SEHNR and CDR2 FQNEAQ come from the germline V gene (reference sequence).

The rearrangement uses TRBV29-1 and TRBJ2-6, with D possibly being TRBD1 (7 bases). The germline gives CDR1 SQVTM, CDR2 ANQGSEA. The V end lost 8 bases, the J end lost 2 bases, and 25 bases lay between the germline ends. The CDR3 extends over 18 amino acids. The CDR3 DNA sequence: TGCAGCTCTGCTTGGAGGGACAGTCCCCCAACTGGGGCCAACGTCCTGACTTTC. Residues: CSSAWRDSPPTGANVLTF.

The J gene is TRBJ1-2, the V gene TRBV5-1, with unresolved D. V dropped 1 base and J dropped 4 bases, with 14 bases sitting between them. CDR3 length: 15 amino acids. Per germline, CDR1 SGHRS and CDR2 YFSETQ. This CDR3 is CASSLSGELGYGYTF. The CDR3 nucleotides read TGCGCCAGCAGCTTGTCCGGCGAATTGGGCTATGGCTACACCTTC.

This clonotype has ten or more counts. The rearrangement links TRBV7-9 to TRBJ1-2; D remains ambiguous. V was clipped by 5 bases and J by 6 bases, with 19 bases between them. CDR1 and CDR2 (germline): SEHNR, FQNEAQ (reference sequence). The CDR3 consists of 15 residues. CDR3 nucleotide sequence: TGTGCCAGCAGCCCTGCCGTTGGGAGGGTCCATGGCTACACCTTC. Translated, it gives CASSPAVGRVHGYTF.

Concerning this clonotype itself: A much larger clone differs from this one at a single base, so this may be a read error. The rearrangement joins TRBV2 to TRBJ1-5; a possible D gene is TRBD1 (6 bases). This CDR3 has 15 residues. V was pared by 4 bases and J by 6 bases, with 16 bases between. Germline V gene lookup returns CDR1 SNHLY and CDR2 FYNNEI. In nucleotides, the CDR3 is TGTGCCAGCAGTGTTACAGGGAGCGGAGGTCAGCCCCAGCATTTT. Its protein is CASSVTGSGGQPQHF.

The chain is built from TRBV20-1 and TRBJ2-7, with 14 bases fitting TRBD2. This CDR3 contains 15 residues. Germline trimming cut 5 bases from V and 5 bases from J; bases unmatched to any gene: 8. Germline lookup yields CDR1 DFQATT and CDR2 SNEGSKA (reference sequence). The CDR3: CSARGLAGAKDEQYF. The CDR3, as DNA: TGCAGTGCTCGGGGACTAGCGGGAGCGAAGGACGAGCAGTACTTC.

This chain joins TRBV10-3 and TRBJ1-4; TRBD1 aligns across 7 bases. The V gene end was trimmed by 7 bases and the J gene end by 6 bases; junction bases not matched to a gene: 5. The length of the CDR3 is 13 residues. In germline, CDR1 is ENHRY, CDR2 SYGVKD. The CDR3: CAIKGGADEKLFF. The CDR3 DNA reads as TGTGCCATCAAAGGGGGCGCGGATGAAAAACTGTTTTTT.

The CDR3 region is CSVEDNTSTDTQYF. CDR3 bases: TGCAGCGTTGAAGATAACACCAGCACAGATACGCAGTATTTT. The rearrangement joins TRBV29-1 to TRBJ2-3, with D hard to call. CDR1 and CDR2 from the germline V gene are SQVTM and ANQGSEA. The CDR3 is 14 residues long. Trimming pared 0 bases from V and 0 bases from J, leaving 7 bases between.

The table lists this clonotype with a few counts. This chain links TRBV29-1 with TRBJ1-2; tentative D call: TRBD1 (5 bases). Germline CDR1 reads SQVTM; CDR2 reads ANQGSEA. The CDR3 loop spans 14 amino acids. The germline V and J ends were trimmed by 2 bases and 4 bases, with 14 bases remaining between them. CDR3 in DNA: TGCAGCGTTGAAAAGTGGGGGAGCGGCTATGGCTACACCTTC. Translating it yields CSVEKWGSGYGYTF.

The J gene is TRBJ1-5, the V gene TRBV19; 7 positions match TRBD1. Trimming at V came to 0 bases and at J to 6 bases, leaving 11 bases not matched to a gene. Germline assignment: CDR1 LNHDA and CDR2 SQIVND (reference sequence). The CDR3 sequence is 17 residues long. CDR3 amino acids: CASSIDLSRGQGQPQHF. The CDR3 DNA reads as TGTGCCAGTAGTATAGATCTTTCGAGGGGGCAGGGTCAGCCCCAGCATTTT.

This sequence joins TRBV20-1 and TRBJ2-2; D may correspond to TRBD1 or TRBD2 (5 bases each). V shed 5 bases and J shed 4 bases, with 14 bases lying between them. There are 14 residues in the CDR3. Per the germline V gene, CDR1 is DFQATT and CDR2 is SNEGSKA (reference sequence). This chain's CDR3 is CSARRDASTGELFF. CDR3 nucleotide sequence: TGCAGTGCTCGTCGGGACGCGAGCACCGGGGAGCTGTTTTTT.

There are a few counts of this clonotype. The chain joins TRBV7-3 to TRBJ2-7; TRBD2 is a possible D gene (6 bases). V dropped 3 bases and J dropped 2 bases, with 11 bases sitting between them. The CDR3 consists of 14 residues. Germline CDR1 and CDR2: SGHTA and FQGTGA. Here the CDR3 DNA reads TGTGCCAGCAGCTTTTCTCGGGGGACCTACGAGCAGTACTTC. This translates into CASSFSRGTYEQYF. Together with reference TRBV7-3 and TRBJ2-7, the CDR3 gives the full variable domain: GAGVSQTPSNKVTEKGKYVELRCDPISGHTALYWYRQSLGQGPEFLIYFQGTGAADDSGLPNDRFFAVRPEGSVSTLKIQRTERGDSAVYLCASSFSRGTYEQYFGPGTRLTVT.